The 28 T cell receptor beta chains below were found in one sample sequenced in a study of blood T cell repertoires in COVID-19. Profiling relied on immunoSEQ multiplex PCR, and the TCRdb table lists in-frame clones only, not all of them. This sample yields 99,000 or so clones, of which around 84% are seen a single time; over 15% belongs to the top ten. The sample consisted of peripheral blood. These receptors were obtained from a woman of 80 years or more with acute or convalescent COVID-19.

In this sample, this clone turned up a few times. V is TRBV7-9 and J is TRBJ1-3, with TRBD1 matching over 10 bases. Germline V gene sequence: CDR1 SEHNR, CDR2 FQNEAQ (reference sequence). The CDR3 has 15 amino acids. V lost 5 bases and J lost 4; bases outside the gene matches: 5. The CDR3 protein is CASSPDRGQGNTIYF. CDR3 DNA: TGTGCCAGCAGCCCCGACAGGGGGCAGGGAAACACCATATATTTT.

The chain is built from TRBV27 and TRBJ2-3, with unresolved D. The CDR3 extends over 14 amino acids. The ends were cut back, 0 bases at V and 2 bases at J, with 6 bases in the middle. CDR1 and CDR2 (germline): MNHEY, SMNVEV (reference sequence). CDR3 region: CASSLSSPTDTQYF. The CDR3 nucleotides read TGTGCCAGCAGTTTATCTAGCCCCACAGATACGCAGTATTTT.

This clone was detected only a few times. The V call is TRBV28, the J call TRBJ2-3; 8 bases are shared with TRBD2. The junction had 4 bases not matched to a gene; V was cut back by 6 bases and J by 2 bases. Germline loops: CDR1 MDHEN, CDR2 SYDVKM. This CDR3 has 14 amino acids. CDR3 loop: CASRQAGDTDTQYF. The CDR3 DNA reads as TGTGCCAGCAGACAAGCGGGAGACACAGATACGCAGTATTTT.

The CDR3 DNA reads TGTGCCAGCAGCCCTAAGGGGAACAGGTTTGGCGAGCAGTACTTC. Protein product: CASSPKGNRFGEQYF. The chain recombines TRBV14 with TRBJ2-7; D possibly corresponds to TRBD1 (5 bases). The germline V and J ends were trimmed by 4 bases and 6 bases, with 19 bases remaining between them. The CDR3 sequence is 15 residues long. The germline V gene has CDR1 SGHDN and CDR2 FVKESK.

The rearrangement joins TRBV28 to TRBJ2-3; tentatively, D is TRBD1 (5 bases). V lost 7 bases, J lost 6 bases, and 17 bases lay in between. The CDR3 runs to 14 residues. Germline assignment: CDR1 MDHEN and CDR2 SYDVKM. CDR3 region: CASKLTQGQDTQYF. Here the CDR3 DNA reads TGTGCCAGCAAATTAACCCAGGGCCAGGATACGCAGTATTTT.

The V call is TRBV5-1, the J call TRBJ2-3; 9 nucleotides align to TRBD2. Germline loops: CDR1 SGHRS, CDR2 YFSETQ. Trimming cost V 3 bases and J 0 bases; bases outside gene matches: 8. This CDR3 region has 17 residues. The CDR3: CASSWPSLAGSTDTQYF. DNA of the CDR3: TGCGCCAGCAGCTGGCCGAGTCTAGCGGGGAGCACAGATACGCAGTATTTT.

This clone is a singleton in its sample. The chain links TRBV5-1 to TRBJ1-1; 7 bases fit TRBD1. With V trimmed by 4 bases and J by 1 base, 7 bases remained unmatched. This CDR3 region has 15 residues. Germline V gives CDR1 SGHRS, CDR2 YFSETQ. The CDR3 sequence is CASSVGGQQNTEAFF. CDR3 nucleotides: TGCGCCAGCAGCGTGGGGGGACAGCAGAACACTGAAGCTTTCTTT.

The chain has TRBV6-2 or TRBV6-3 and TRBJ2-1; 13 bases line up with TRBD2. This CDR3 has 17 residues. Losses at the gene ends were 6 bases for V and 4 bases for J; bases not matched to a gene: 9. CDR1 is MNHEY, CDR2 SVGEGT, per germline. The CDR3: CASRYLGTSGVYNEQFF. CDR3 sequence (DNA): TGTGCCAGCAGGTACCTCGGGACTAGCGGGGTATACAATGAGCAGTTCTTC.

V usage is TRBV2 and J usage is TRBJ2-2, with TRBD2 as a possible D gene (6 bases). Trimming left V 4 bases short and J 1 base short, with 13 bases between. Germline V CDR1 and CDR2: SNHLY, FYNNEI. This CDR3 has 16 amino acids. CDR3 nucleotides: TGTGCCAGCAGTGCGGGGAGGCAGCGGAACACCGGGGAGCTGTTTTTT. Amino acid sequence: CASSAGRQRNTGELFF.

This clone was detected once. The chain carries TRBV5-5 and TRBJ2-3; 11 bases agree with TRBD2. This CDR3 spans 14 amino acids. In germline, CDR1 is SGHKS, CDR2 YYEKEE (reference sequence). J was trimmed by 6 bases and V by 3 bases; bases with no gene match: 3. CDR3 residues: CASSSLAGADTQYF. CDR3 coding DNA: TGTGCCAGCAGCTCACTAGCGGGAGCTGATACGCAGTATTTT.

V and J are TRBV19 and TRBJ2-4; possible D gene TRBD2, 5 bases. The CDR3 covers 15 residues. The germline CDR1 and CDR2 sequences are LNHDA and SQIVND (reference sequence). Between the trimmed V and J ends, which lost 1 base and 7 bases, there was a span of 14 bases. The CDR3 spells CASSIGNSERNIQYF. In nucleotides, the CDR3 is TGTGCCAGTAGTATAGGAAATAGTGAGCGGAACATTCAGTACTTC.

J is TRBJ1-1 and V is TRBV5-1; D might be TRBD1 (5 bases). There are 15 residues in the CDR3. Germline CDR1 SGHRS, CDR2 YFSETQ. The ends were cut back, 4 bases at V and 1 base at J, with 14 bases in the middle. CDR3 coding DNA: TGCGCCAGCAGCCCTTACAGGTCCCAGAACACTGAAGCTTTCTTT. Its translation is CASSPYRSQNTEAFF.

V and J are TRBV7-2 and TRBJ2-5, with 13 bases matching TRBD2. Per the germline V gene, CDR1 is SGHTA and CDR2 is FQGNSA. The CDR3 has 15 residues. V was clipped by 6 bases and J by 2 bases; unmatched bases: 3. The CDR3, as DNA: TGTGCCAGCAGTAGACTAGCGGGAGGACAAGAGACCCAGTACTTC. Encoded protein: CASSRLAGGQETQYF.

This chain uses TRBV7-2 with TRBJ2-7; D is unclear. The V end lost 1 base, the J end lost 3 bases, and 7 bases lay between the germline ends. The CDR3 sequence is 13 residues long. Per germline, CDR1 SGHTA and CDR2 FQGNSA. CDR3 sequence reads: CASSLDRFYEQYV. The DNA for the CDR3 is TGTGCCAGCAGCTTAGACAGATTCTACGAGCAGTACGTC.

Only one count was recorded for this clone. The V call is TRBV7-2, the J call TRBJ2-1; 7 nucleotides agree with TRBD2. The CDR3 totals 15 residues. The J segment lost 3 bases and the V segment lost 2 bases, leaving 4 bases of the junction unmatched. CDR1 and CDR2 (germline): SGHTA, FQGNSA. This CDR3 reads CASSLSSGNYNEQFF. CDR3 DNA: TGTGCCAGCAGCTTATCCAGCGGGAACTACAATGAGCAGTTCTTC.

The V and J genes are TRBV3-1 (or the pseudogene TRBV3-2) and TRBJ2-3, with 12 bases matching TRBD1. The germline V gene encodes CDR1 LGHDT and CDR2 YNNKEL (reference sequence). The V gene end was trimmed by 0 bases and the J gene end by 6 bases; junction bases not matched to a gene: 10. The CDR3 is 18 amino acids. The chain's CDR3 is CASSQDWGTGGVYDTQYF. The CDR3, as DNA: TGTGCCAGCAGCCAAGATTGGGGGACAGGGGGCGTATATGATACGCAGTATTTT.

V is TRBV12-3 or TRBV12-4 and J is TRBJ2-5; the match to TRBD1 covers 8 bases. The V segment lost 4 bases and the J segment 3 bases; nucleotides outside the gene matches: 1. This CDR3 is built from 13 residues. CDR3 sequence: CASSSQGEETQYF. In DNA, the CDR3 is TGTGCCAGCAGTTCACAGGGGGAAGAGACCCAGTACTTC.

V is TRBV7-2 and J is TRBJ1-5, with 8 bases aligning to TRBD1. The CDR3 is 14 residues long. Germline V gene sequence: CDR1 SGHTA, CDR2 FQGNSA. V dropped 5 bases and J dropped 4; count of bases not matched to a gene: 4. CDR3 bases: TGTGCCAGCAGCGTTGACAGGGGTAATCAGCCCCAGCATTTT. This translates into CASSVDRGNQPQHF.

This chain links TRBV7-2 with TRBJ2-7; 10 bases match TRBD2. This CDR3 is built from 14 residues. Germline V gene sequence: CDR1 SGHTA, CDR2 FQGNSA. V lost 2 bases and J lost 3; bases outside the gene matches: 1. The CDR3 nucleotides are TGTGCCAGCAGCTTACCTAGCGGGAGCTACGAGCAGTACGTC. Its protein product is CASSLPSGSYEQYV.

The V gene is TRBV11-2, the J gene TRBJ2-1; TRBD2 matches 10 bases. There are 18 residues in the CDR3. CDR1 and CDR2 (germline): SGHAT, FQNNGV. J was trimmed by 4 bases and V by 1 base; bases with no gene match: 10. This CDR3 is CASSLGLRGLAPYNEQFF. CDR3 coding DNA: TGTGCCAGCAGCTTAGGTCTTAGGGGACTAGCGCCTTACAATGAGCAGTTCTTC.

Of note for this clone: Its ends do not fully match the called genes, so a read error is possible. The chain is built from TRBV9 and TRBJ1-4, with a weak D call TRBD1 (5 bases). The germline V gene has CDR1 SGDLS and CDR2 YYNGEE. The CDR3 has 16 residues. The CDR3 sequence is CASSVGAGVDNEKLFF. The CDR3 nucleotides are TGTGCCAGCAGTGTAGGGGCCGGGGTGGATAATGAAAAACTGTTTTTT.

The chain recombines TRBV6-5 with TRBJ1-2, with unresolved D. V lost 4 bases and J 1 base, leaving 4 bases between the germline ends. The germline V gene has CDR1 MNHEY and CDR2 SVGAGI. The CDR3 sequence is 12 residues long. The CDR3: CASSFSNYGYTF. In nucleotides, the CDR3 is TGTGCCAGCAGTTTCAGTAACTATGGCTACACCTTC.

CDR3 sequence: CASSYSGTGMNEQFF. CDR3 bases: TGTGCCAGCAGTTACTCTGGGACAGGGATGAATGAGCAGTTCTTC. The gene calls are TRBV6-6 and TRBJ2-1, with 9 bases fitting TRBD1. Trimming took 0 bases from V and 7 from J; bases not matched to a gene: 4. Germline V gene lookup returns CDR1 MNHNY and CDR2 SVGAGI (reference sequence). The CDR3 runs to 15 residues.

The V and J genes are TRBV28 and TRBJ2-3, with D unresolved. In germline, CDR1 is MDHEN, CDR2 SYDVKM. The CDR3 consists of 14 residues. V was trimmed by 0 bases and J by 2 bases, leaving 6 bases between them. CDR3 loop: CASSLWASTDTQYF. CDR3 bases: TGTGCCAGCAGTTTATGGGCCTCCACAGATACGCAGTATTTT.

The chain couples TRBV28 to TRBJ1-2; tentatively, D is TRBD1 (6 bases). Trimming took 2 bases from V and 6 from J, leaving 13 bases between them. In germline, CDR1 is MDHEN, CDR2 SYDVKM. The CDR3 runs to 14 residues. The CDR3 bases are TGTGCCAGCAGTTTAGGGCAGGGGACCAATGGCTACACCTTC. It specifies CASSLGQGTNGYTF.

V gene TRBV11-3 combines with J gene TRBJ1-2; 8 bases map to TRBD1. Germline-derived CDR1 and CDR2 are SGHNT and YENEEA. V shed 5 bases, J shed 5 bases, and the junction held 7 bases outside the gene matches. The CDR3 sequence is 14 residues long. CDR3 nucleotide sequence: TGTGCCAGCAGCACCGGGACAGGATTTTATGGCTACACCTTC. It codes for CASSTGTGFYGYTF.

V usage is TRBV6-5 and J usage is TRBJ2-7; D possibly corresponds to TRBD1 (6 bases). This CDR3 region has 15 residues. V was cut by 5 bases and J by 1 base, with 15 bases left in between. Germline-derived CDR1 and CDR2 are MNHEY and SVGAGI. The CDR3 region is CASSPGHTTSYEQYF. The CDR3, as DNA: TGTGCCAGCAGTCCGGGACACACCACTTCCTACGAGCAGTACTTC.

The gene calls are TRBV6-5 and TRBJ1-5; D is uncertain. This CDR3 region has 14 residues. Trimming stripped 1 base from V and 4 bases from J, with 8 bases between. Germline CDR1 and CDR2: MNHEY and SVGAGI. Here the CDR3 reads CASSYWSGNQPQHF. As DNA, the CDR3 is TGTGCCAGCAGTTACTGGAGCGGGAATCAGCCCCAGCATTTT.